A single sample is the source of the 10 T cell receptor beta chains below, sequenced in a study of shared clonotypes between healthy human individuals. Clones were sequenced by immunoSEQ multiplex PCR, and TCRdb holds only the in-frame ones, with some missing. The sample includes 2 million to 2.5 million clones, 90% to 95% of them seen just once. The material sequenced was naive CD4+ T cells from PBMCs. Subset in this sample: CD45RA+ positively selected. The receptors here all came from a man aged 18 to 29 in good health. Some clones in this sample may be carry-over from other donors' samples.

The V and J genes are TRBV9 and TRBJ2-5; 7 bases are a match to TRBD2. Germline CDR1 and CDR2: SGDLS and YYNGEE. V was clipped by 0 bases and J by 1 base; unmatched bases: 9. This CDR3 has 17 amino acids. The CDR3 loop is CASSVGGSSGAQETQYF. CDR3 nucleotides: TGTGCCAGCAGCGTAGGTGGGTCTAGCGGAGCCCAAGAGACCCAGTACTTC. Variable domain in full (rest from reference TRBV9 and TRBJ2-5): DSGVTQTPKHLITATGQRVTLRCSPRSGDLSVYWYQQSLDQGLQFLIQYYNGEERAKGNILERFSAQQFPDLHSELNLSSLELGDSALYFCASSVGGSSGAQETQYFGPGTRLLVL.

Turning to this clone: Other DNA sequences in the same sample also yield this CDR3. CDR3 sequence reads: CASSLIAGGQETQYF. The DNA of the CDR3 is TGCGCCAGCAGCTTAATAGCGGGAGGGCAAGAGACCCAGTACTTC. The chain couples TRBV5-1 to TRBJ2-5, with 11 bases identical to TRBD2. Germline V gives CDR1 SGHRS, CDR2 YFSETQ. The length of the CDR3 is 15 residues. The trim removed 2 bases at V and 2 bases at J, leaving 2 bases unmatched.

This chain uses TRBV5-1 with TRBJ2-6; 8 nucleotides match TRBD1. The CDR3 runs 15 residues. V shed 3 bases, J shed 9 bases, and the junction held 8 bases outside the gene matches. Looked up from germline, CDR1 is SGHRS and CDR2 is YFSETQ. CDR3 region: CASSSDRVVRNVLTF. CDR3 DNA sequence: TGCGCCAGCAGCTCGGACAGGGTAGTCCGCAACGTCCTGACTTTC.

The V call is TRBV5-1, the J call TRBJ2-5; TRBD2 matches at 7 bases. Germline-derived CDR1 and CDR2 are SGHRS and YFSETQ. The V segment lost 1 base and the J segment 3 bases; nucleotides outside the gene matches: 6. The CDR3 has 15 residues. The CDR3 spells CASSLRGGNEETQYF. DNA of the CDR3: TGCGCCAGCAGCTTGCGCGGGGGTAACGAAGAGACCCAGTACTTC.

The V gene is TRBV5-1, the J gene TRBJ2-7; 13 bases fit TRBD2. The germline gives CDR1 SGHRS, CDR2 YFSETQ. V shed 4 bases and J 7 bases; nucleotides not matched to a gene: 11. The CDR3 spans 16 residues. This CDR3 is CASSLTGLAGAEEQYF. CDR3 nucleotide sequence: TGCGCCAGCAGCCTCACAGGACTAGCGGGAGCAGAAGAGCAGTACTTC. Full variable domain (remainder filled in from reference TRBV5-1 and TRBJ2-7): KAGVTQTPRYLIKTRGQQVTLSCSPISGHRSVSWYQQTPGQGLQFLFEYFSETQRNKGNFPGRFSGRQFSNSRSEMNVSTLELGDSALYLCASSLTGLAGAEEQYFGPGTRLTVT.

CDR3 loop: CASSFPPEGVGELFF. The CDR3 DNA reads TGTGCCAGCAGCTTTCCTCCCGAAGGTGTCGGGGAGCTGTTTTTT. The chain recombines TRBV11-2 with TRBJ2-2; D is unclear. Germline CDR1 SGHAT, CDR2 FQNNGV. This CDR3 is built from 15 residues. Trimming took 3 bases from V and 7 from J, leaving 15 bases between them.

The CDR3 DNA sequence: TGCGCCAGCAGCCAAGAGGTGGACAGGGCCTACGAGCAGTACTTC. It is translated as CASSQEVDRAYEQYF. This rearrangement joins TRBV4-3 to TRBJ2-7, with 8 bases fitting TRBD1. CDR3 length: 15 amino acids. The J segment lost 2 bases and the V segment lost 0 bases, leaving 3 bases of the junction unmatched. CDR1 and CDR2 (germline): LGHNA, YSLEER.

DNA of the CDR3: TGCGCCAGCAGCATGGGAGGTTACACTGAAGCTTTCTTT. It codes for CASSMGGYTEAFF. The chain has TRBV5-1 and TRBJ1-1; D gene ambiguous. The CDR3 runs to 13 residues. V dropped 4 bases and J dropped 3 bases, with 10 bases sitting between them. Germline assignment: CDR1 SGHRS and CDR2 YFSETQ.

This chain connects TRBV5-6 to TRBJ2-1; D remains unclear. Germline V gene sequence: CDR1 SGHDT, CDR2 YYEEEE. Trimming took 1 base from V and 1 from J, leaving 12 bases between them. The CDR3 extends over 16 amino acids. CDR3 amino acids: CASSLRQIKSYNEQFF. As DNA, the CDR3 is TGTGCCAGCAGCTTGCGGCAGATCAAATCCTACAATGAGCAGTTCTTC.

This chain connects TRBV7-3 to TRBJ1-5; D gene uncertain. Per germline, CDR1 SGHTA and CDR2 FQGTGA. This CDR3 has 14 residues. V lost 1 base to trimming and J lost 2 bases, with 6 bases between them. CDR3: CASSLNQGNQPQHF. For the CDR3, the DNA is TGTGCCAGCAGCTTAAATCAGGGCAATCAGCCCCAGCATTTT.